The present T cell receptor (beta chain) was sequenced within a study of technical replicates of blood from a handful of donors. Sequenced by immunoSEQ multiplex PCR; TCRdb stores in-frame clones only, minus some. The sample consists of more than 65,000 clones, around 94% of them appearing once. The ends lost 9 bases at V and 3 bases at J; junction bases unmatched: 10. This CDR3 contains 14 residues. Sequencing was done on a sample of T cells isolated from PBMCs. The V and J genes are TRBV23-1 and TRBJ2-7; TRBD1 matches 8 bases. TRBV23-1 falls under the ORF class, with uncertain function. The TCR was taken from a human donor in good health. The CDR3 sequence is CARRGQGGNYEQYF. For the CDR3, the DNA is TGCGCCAGGAGAGGACAGGGCGGAAACTACGAGCAGTACTTC.